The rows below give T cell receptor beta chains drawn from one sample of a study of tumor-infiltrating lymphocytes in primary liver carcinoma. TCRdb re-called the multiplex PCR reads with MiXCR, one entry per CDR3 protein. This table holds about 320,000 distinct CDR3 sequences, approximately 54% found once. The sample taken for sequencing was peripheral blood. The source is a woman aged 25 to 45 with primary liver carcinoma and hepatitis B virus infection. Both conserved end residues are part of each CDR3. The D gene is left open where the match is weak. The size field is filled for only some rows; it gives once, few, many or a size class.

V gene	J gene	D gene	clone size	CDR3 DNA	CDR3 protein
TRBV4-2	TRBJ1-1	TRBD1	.	TGTGCCAGCAGCCAGGCACAGGGGCAGAACACTGAAGCTTTCTTT	CASSQAQGQNTEAFF
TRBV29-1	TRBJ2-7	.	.	TGCAGCGTTGCCAGGGCTCTAGTCTACGAGCAGTACTTC	CSVARALVYEQYF
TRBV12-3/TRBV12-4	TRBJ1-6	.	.	TGTGCCAGCCTTCGGACACGGGTAAATTCACCCCTCCACTTT	CASLRTRVNSPLHF
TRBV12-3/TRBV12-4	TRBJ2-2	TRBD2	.	TGTGCCGGCAGTCCACGGGCTAGCGGGAGTTACGAGGAGCTGTTTTTT	CAGSPRASGSYEELFF
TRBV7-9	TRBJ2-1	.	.	TGTGCAAGCAGGCTGGACTCCCACAATGAGCAGTTCTTC	CASRLDSHNEQFF
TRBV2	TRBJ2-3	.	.	TGTGCCAGCAGTGATCGCAGTCGCACAGATACGCAGTATTTT	CASSDRSRTDTQYF
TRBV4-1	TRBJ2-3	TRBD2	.	TGCGCCAGCAGCCCTGGGACTAGCGGGAGGGGGGGCACAGATACGCAGTATTTT	CASSPGTSGRGGTDTQYF
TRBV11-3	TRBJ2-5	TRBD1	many	TGTGCCAGCAGCCTTACCCAGGGGGTTAGGGGTGGAGACGGACTTTCGTACCAAGAGACCCAGTACTTC	CASSLTQGVRGGDGLSYQETQYF
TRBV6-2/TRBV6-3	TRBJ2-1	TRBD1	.	TGTGCCAGCGAATGGGACAGGGGGCACAATGAGCAGTTCTTC	CASEWDRGHNEQFF
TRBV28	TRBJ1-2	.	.	TGTGCATCCAGAGGGCTTTCCGACTATGGCTACACCTTC	CASRGLSDYGYTF
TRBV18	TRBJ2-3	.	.	TGTGCCAGCTCCCGGGAGCGAGTAGGAGATACGCAGTATTTT	CASSRERVGDTQYF
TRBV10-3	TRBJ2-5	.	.	TGTGCCATCAGCCGTTTCATTTGGGTCAAGGAGACCCAGTACTTC	CAISRFIWVKETQYF
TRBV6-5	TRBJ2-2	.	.	TGTGCTAGCAGTTACTTAGCGAGAGTCACCGGGGAGCTGTTTTTT	CASSYLARVTGELFF
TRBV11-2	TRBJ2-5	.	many	TGTGCCAGCAGCTTAGTAGGGACCCAGTACTTC	CASSLVGTQYF
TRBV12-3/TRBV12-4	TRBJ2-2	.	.	TGTGCCAGCAGCCGGGGCGGGACCGGGGAGCTGTTTTTT	CASSRGGTGELFF
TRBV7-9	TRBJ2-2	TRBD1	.	TGTGCCAGCAGCTCTGACAGGGTCGGGGAGCTGTTTTTT	CASSSDRVGELFF
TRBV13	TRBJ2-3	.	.	TGTGCCAGCAGCCGGAGGCTCCGCAGGGGACCTCACACAGATGCGCAGTATTTT	CASSRRLRRGPHTDAQYF
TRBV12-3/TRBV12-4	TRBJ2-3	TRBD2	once	TGTGCCAGCAGTAGCGGGAGAGGAACAGATACGCAGTGTTTT	CASSSGRGTDTQCF
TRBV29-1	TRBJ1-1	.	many	TGCAGCGTTGGGGTCCAGCTAGGAACTTTGAACACTGAAGCTTTCTTT	CSVGVQLGTLNTEAFF
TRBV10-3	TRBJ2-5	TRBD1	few	TGTGCCATCAGTGCAGCCGGGACAGGGAAAGAGACCCAGTACTTC	CAISAAGTGKETQYF
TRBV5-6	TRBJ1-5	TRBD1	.	TGTGCCAGCAGCAGAGGGGGCAGTCAGCCCCAGCATTTT	CASSRGGSQPQHF
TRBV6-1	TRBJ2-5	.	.	TGTGCCAGCAGTAAACTAGTACGGCAAGAGACCCAGTACTTC	CASSKLVRQETQYF
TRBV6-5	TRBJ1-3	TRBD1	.	TGTGCCAGCAGTTTACGGACAGGGTTATCGTCTGGGGGAAACACCATATATTTT	CASSLRTGLSSGGNTIYF
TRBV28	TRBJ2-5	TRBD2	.	TGTGCCAGCAATTTGGCGGGAGGGCTAGAGACCCAGTACTTC	CASNLAGGLETQYF
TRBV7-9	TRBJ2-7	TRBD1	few	TGTGCCAGCAGCCGGGGACAGATTCCCTACGAGCAGTACTTC	CASSRGQIPYEQYF
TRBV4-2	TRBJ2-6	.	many	TGTGCCAGCAGCCAAGATTTCGTTCCCTCTGGGGCCAACGTCCTGACTTTC	CASSQDFVPSGANVLTF
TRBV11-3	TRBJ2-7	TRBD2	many	TGTGCCAGCAGCCCGGCAGGGAGGGTCTACGAGCAGTACTTC	CASSPAGRVYEQYF
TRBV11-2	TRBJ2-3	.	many	TGTACCAGCAGCTCGTTCGAGCCCCTGGTGGATATAACCACAGATACGCAGTATTTT	CTSSSFEPLVDITTDTQYF
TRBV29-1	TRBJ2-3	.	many	TGCAGCGTCCGCCGGGACATAGACACAGATACGCAGTATTTT	CSVRRDIDTDTQYF
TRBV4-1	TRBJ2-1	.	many	TGCGCCAGCAGTCCCGACAGTCGAGACAATGAGCAGTTCTTC	CASSPDSRDNEQFF
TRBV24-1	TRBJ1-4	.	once	TGTGCCACCAGTGATTTGCGAGTTATTAGGGGAAAGGATGAAAAACTGTTTTTT	CATSDLRVIRGKDEKLFF
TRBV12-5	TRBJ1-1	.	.	TGTGCTAGTGGTTTGATCAGGGCTGAAGCTTTCTTT	CASGLIRAEAFF
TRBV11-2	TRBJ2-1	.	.	TGTTCCAACAGCTTAGATATGTCCCTCTACACTGAGCAGTTCTTC	CSNSLDMSLYTEQFF
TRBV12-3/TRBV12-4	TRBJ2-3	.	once	TGTGTCAGCTCTATTACCCTCCGGGGCACAGATACGCAGTATTTT	CVSSITLRGTDTQYF
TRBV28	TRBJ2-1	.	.	TGTGCCAGCAGTTTTCCAGGACAAGCTCAGCAGTTCTTC	CASSFPGQAQQFF